This T cell receptor beta chain emerged from a study of T cell responses to AZD1222 COVID-19 vaccine (dated by TCRdb to about 2021). Notes on the research overall: Because spike-specific TCR depth and breadth did not differ between the two schedules, AZD1222 recipients who got a second dose at roughly 4 weeks were pooled with those who got a second dose at roughly 12 weeks. A total of 233 trial participants underwent TCR sequencing, of whom roughly 210 had received two doses of AZD1222 and roughly 26 had received two doses of the MenACWY control vaccine. Trial participants were enrolled by age into subgroups of 18-55, 56-69 and 70-plus years, and about 150, 27 and 61 TCR-sequenced participants, respectively, were included in these subgroups.

On this clone: Its antigen has not been determined. The input lacks base qualities; no much larger clone sits a single base away.

Trimming removed 5 bases from V and 0 bases from J, leaving 14 bases between the germline ends. For CDR1 and CDR2, the germline V gene (reference sequence) lists LNHDA and SQIVND. The CDR3 runs 15 amino acids, cysteine and phenylalanine included. Of the read, only the CDR3 DNA is kept; its 45 bases are in frame from base 1. The CDR3 regions of human TCRbeta chains were analyzed by immunosequencing. The source study handled its data this way. TCRs in the repertoires were matched against a reference library of SARS-CoV-2-specific TCRs that had been generated with the MIRA antigen-specificity platform. Breadth was defined as the fraction of unique TCRs that were SARS-CoV-2-associated, and depth was defined as the fraction of total T cells that were SARS-CoV-2-associated. Using the MIRA data, every spike-specific TCR was mapped to the spike region that the TCR reacted to and assigned to either a CD4 or a CD8 class. Log10-transformed breadth and depth values were compared by one-way ANOVA with Sidak's multiple comparisons tests. TCRdb carries this immuneACCESS record with in-frame sequences only. Its versions omit some clonotypes, under half of them owing to an unresolved V gene in the studies checked, with the rest unexplained. D and trimming were read from the DNA, whereas the V and J calls and clone size are those reported in that table. Within this sample are about 120,000 clones, with more than 65% of them counted one time only. Roughly 9% of the sample goes to the ten largest clones.

The time point label of this sample denotes: baseline before first vaccination. The vaccinee samples were drawn from two UK trials, COV001 and COV002, one of which was a single-blind randomized controlled phase 2/3 trial testing AZD1222 (ChAdOx1 nCoV-19) in healthy adults. Trial participant PBMC samples were collected at day 0 and day 28 after the second dose for TCRbeta chain sequencing. Overall study outcomes, separate from this receptor: No day 14 peak-response samples were available, so repertoires were characterized only after the peak T cell response. The vaccine-associated CD4 TCRs covered the entire spike protein, and the dominant responses fell in regions 160-218 and 743-854. Participants were mostly white British and included more females than males, and it was suggested by the authors that clonal diversity may have been underestimated. A significant rise in spike-specific TCR breadth and depth was observed after two AZD1222 doses relative to day 0 and relative to MenACWY recipients. Conclusions about previously exposed vaccinees are limited, since just five to seven AZD1222 recipients were seropositive for SARS-CoV-2 at baseline. The 56-69-year group was small, and its depth increase did not reach significance, likely because of low power. Nearly half of unique spike-specific TCRs reportedly recognized epitopes outside regions mutated in the B.1.351 and B.1.1.7 variants.

The receptor was isolated from an adult in good health. Here the chain combines TRBV19 and TRBJ2-7; TRBD1 is a weak D gene call, 5 bases matching. Source: peripheral blood, taken on day 0 of AZD1222 vaccination. The DNA sequence is TGTGCCAGTAGTGGTGGTTCTGGACACTCCTACGAGCAGTACTTC. It translates to CASSGGSGHSYEQYF.